Following are 30 T cell receptor beta chains from one sample sequenced in a study of blood T cell repertoires in COVID-19. Assay: immunoSEQ multiplex PCR; the TCRdb copy retains only in-frame clones and omits some. The sample consists of 400,000 to 450,000 clones, roughly 91% of them appearing once. What was sequenced was PBMCs or T cells enriched from blood (not recorded which). These receptors were collected from a man between 18 and 35 years old who had recovered from COVID-19.

The chain joins TRBV14 to TRBJ2-1; D gene uncertain. Trimming removed 1 base at V and 8 bases at J, with 3 bases between. The CDR3 has 11 residues. Germline CDR1 and CDR2: SGHDN and FVKESK. In DNA form, the CDR3 reads TGTGCCAGCAGCCAAGTAGATGAGCAGTTCTTC. Translated, it gives CASSQVDEQFF. Complete variable domain (other parts from reference TRBV14 and TRBJ2-1): EAGVTQFPSHSVIEKGQTVTLRCDPISGHDNLYWYRRVMGKEIKFLLHFVKESKQDESGMPNNRFLAERTGGTYSTLKVQPAELEDSGVYFCASSQVDEQFFGPGTRLTVL.

The rearrangement uses TRBV4-1 and TRBJ1-1; no reliable D call. Between the trimmed V and J ends, which lost 0 bases and 2 bases, there was a span of 7 bases. Germline CDR1 and CDR2: MGHRA and YSYEKL. This CDR3 contains 14 residues. This CDR3 reads CASSQDGSNTEAFF. CDR3 bases: TGCGCCAGCAGCCAAGATGGGAGTAACACTGAAGCTTTCTTT.

Note on this clone: Other DNA sequences in this sample translate to the same CDR3. The rearrangement joins TRBV3-1 (or the pseudogene TRBV3-2) to TRBJ1-6; D is unclear. V lost 1 base and J lost 9, with 10 bases in between. This CDR3 is 14 amino acids long. The germline gives CDR1 LGHDT, CDR2 YNNKEL (reference sequence). The CDR3 protein is CASSQGRRGSPLHF. The CDR3 DNA follows: TGTGCCAGCAGCCAAGGCCGTCGGGGTTCACCCCTCCACTTT.

J is TRBJ2-5 and V is TRBV14; tentatively, D is TRBD2 (6 bases). V dropped 1 base and J dropped 9 bases, with 9 bases sitting between them. The CDR3 is 12 amino acids. The germline CDR1 and CDR2 sequences are SGHDN and FVKESK. The CDR3 DNA reads as TGTGCCAGCAGCCAAGCCGGCGGGGCCCAGTACTTC. Protein product: CASSQAGGAQYF. Filled out from reference TRBV14 and TRBJ2-5, the complete variable domain reads EAGVTQFPSHSVIEKGQTVTLRCDPISGHDNLYWYRRVMGKEIKFLLHFVKESKQDESGMPNNRFLAERTGGTYSTLKVQPAELEDSGVYFCASSQAGGAQYFGPGTRLLVL.

This clone was counted only a few times. This chain joins TRBV15 and TRBJ1-2, with 7 nucleotides matching TRBD1. The germline gives CDR1 LNHNV, CDR2 YYDKDF (reference sequence). The ends lost 0 bases at V and 8 bases at J; junction bases unmatched: 6. The CDR3 extends over 14 amino acids. The CDR3 loop is CATSRDGQEGGYTF. In nucleotides, the CDR3 is TGTGCCACCAGCAGAGACGGACAGGAGGGAGGCTACACCTTC.

The CDR3 coding sequence is TGTGCCAGCAGCTTATTCCTCCAGGGGAAGAACACTGAAGCTTTCTTT. Translating it yields CASSLFLQGKNTEAFF. This chain joins TRBV7-8 and TRBJ1-1; a weak D match, TRBD1 (6 bases). Deletions cut 2 bases from V and 1 base from J, with 14 bases between. Germline V gene lookup returns CDR1 SGHVS and CDR2 FQNEAQ. This CDR3 is built from 16 residues. Filled out from reference TRBV7-8 and TRBJ1-1, the complete variable domain reads GAGVSQSPRYKVAKRGQDVALRCDPISGHVSLFWYQQALGQGPEFLTYFQNEAQLDKSGLPSDRFFAERPEGSVSTLKIQRTQQEDSAVYLCASSLFLQGKNTEAFFGQGTRLTVV.

This chain joins TRBV29-1 and TRBJ1-1, with D perhaps TRBD1 (5 bases). The length of the CDR3 is 13 residues. Looked up from germline, CDR1 is SQVTM and CDR2 is ANQGSEA. Trimming pared 4 bases from V and 1 base from J, leaving 10 bases between. The CDR3 DNA sequence: TGCAGCGTTGTGTTGACAGCGAACACTGAAGCTTTCTTT. It specifies CSVVLTANTEAFF. Complete variable domain (other parts from reference TRBV29-1 and TRBJ1-1): SAVISQKPSRDICQRGTSLTIQCQVDSQVTMMFWYRQQPGQSLTLIATANQGSEATYESGFVIDKFPISRPNLTFSTLTVSNMSPEDSSIYLCSVVLTANTEAFFGQGTRLTVV.

This chain links TRBV28 with TRBJ1-2; no clear D. The V and J ends lost 10 bases and 1 base respectively, with 10 bases between them. The germline CDR1 and CDR2 sequences are MDHEN and SYDVKM. This CDR3 contains 12 residues. The DNA of the CDR3 is TGTGCCACCACCGGGAGTAACTATGGCTACACCTTC. This translates into CATTGSNYGYTF.

This rearrangement joins TRBV13 to TRBJ2-7; TRBD2 agrees at 9 bases. Germline V gene sequence: CDR1 PRHDT, CDR2 FYEKMQ (reference sequence). The CDR3 sequence is 16 residues long. V gave up 5 bases and J gave up 0 bases; unmatched junction bases: 8. The chain's CDR3 is CASSLLTSGNSYEQYF. Written as DNA, the CDR3 is TGTGCCAGCAGCCTCCTGACTAGCGGAAACTCCTACGAGCAGTACTTC. Full variable domain (missing parts from reference TRBV13 and TRBJ2-7): AAGVIQSPRHLIKEKRETATLKCYPIPRHDTVYWYQQGPGQDPQFLISFYEKMQSDKGSIPDRFSAQQFSDYHSELNMSSLELGDSALYFCASSLLTSGNSYEQYFGPGTRLTVT.

The chain couples TRBV3-1 (or the pseudogene TRBV3-2) to TRBJ1-1, with a possible D match to TRBD1 (5 bases). The CDR3 length is 13 residues. V lost 3 bases and J lost 2, with 7 bases in between. Germline V lookup: CDR1 LGHDT, CDR2 YNNKEL (reference sequence). In DNA form, the CDR3 reads TGTGCCAGCAGCCAGCAGGGTAACACTGAAGCTTTCTTT. As protein: CASSQQGNTEAFF.

V is TRBV11-2 and J is TRBJ2-1, with TRBD2 matching over 8 bases. The CDR3 is 15 residues long. Germline V gene data show CDR1 as SGHAT and CDR2 as FQNNGV. Trimming removed 6 bases from V and 0 bases from J; junction bases left unmatched: 4. The CDR3 region is CASRPTSASYNEQFF. CDR3 nucleotides: TGTGCCAGCAGACCGACTAGCGCCTCCTACAATGAGCAGTTCTTC.

V and J are TRBV3-1 (or the pseudogene TRBV3-2) and TRBJ2-5; tentatively, D is TRBD2 (6 bases). The CDR3 spans 13 residues. Trimming removed 5 bases from V and 4 bases from J, with 11 bases in between. Germline V gene lookup returns CDR1 LGHDT and CDR2 YNNKEL (reference sequence). CDR3 sequence reads: CASSGRGVETQYF. Here the CDR3 DNA reads TGTGCCAGCAGCGGGCGCGGGGTAGAGACCCAGTACTTC.

The CDR3 DNA reads as TGTGCCAGCAACCGACTGACGAACTCCTACAATGAGCAGTTCTTC. Its translation: CASNRLTNSYNEQFF. The V and J genes are TRBV7-7 and TRBJ2-1, with D uncertain. V gave up 7 bases and J gave up 0 bases, with 13 bases separating them. From germline, CDR1 is SSHAT and CDR2 FNYEAQ (reference sequence). The CDR3 consists of 15 residues.

The V and J genes are TRBV15 and TRBJ1-3, with D perhaps TRBD1 (5 bases). Germline V CDR1 and CDR2: LNHNV, YYDKDF (reference sequence). Deletions cut 2 bases from V and 4 bases from J, with 9 bases between. The CDR3 has 14 amino acids. As DNA, the CDR3 is TGTGCCACCAGCAGACAGGGTTCAGGAAACACCATATATTTT. This translates into CATSRQGSGNTIYF.

The chain has TRBV5-8 and TRBJ2-1; D uncertain. The germline gives CDR1 SGHTS, CDR2 YDEGEE. V was clipped by 0 bases and J by 6 bases, with 13 bases between them. This CDR3 is built from 15 residues. The chain's CDR3 is CASSLGVRSSNEQFF. The CDR3 DNA reads as TGTGCCAGCAGCTTGGGAGTGCGGAGTAGCAATGAGCAGTTCTTC.

There are a few counts of this clone. The chain has TRBV5-1 and TRBJ2-6, with 9 nucleotides matching TRBD1. Germline CDR1 and CDR2: SGHRS and YFSETQ. The CDR3 has 18 residues. V lost 4 bases, J lost 0 bases, and 8 bases stayed unmatched. CDR3 sequence: CASSPQGAILSGANVLTF. For the CDR3, the DNA is TGCGCCAGCAGCCCACAGGGGGCGATTCTCTCTGGGGCCAACGTCCTGACTTTC. The full variable domain, with the rest looked up from reference TRBV5-1 and TRBJ2-6, is KAGVTQTPRYLIKTRGQQVTLSCSPISGHRSVSWYQQTPGQGLQFLFEYFSETQRNKGNFPGRFSGRQFSNSRSEMNVSTLELGDSALYLCASSPQGAILSGANVLTFGAGSRLTVL.

V usage is TRBV12-3 or TRBV12-4 and J usage is TRBJ2-3; weak D call: TRBD2 (7 bases). CDR3 length: 13 amino acids. V gave up 6 bases and J gave up 5 bases, with 12 bases separating them. The CDR3 sequence: CASRGGPGDTQYF. The CDR3, as DNA: TGTGCCAGCAGGGGGGGGCCGGGAGATACGCAGTATTTT.

The V and J genes are TRBV7-8 and TRBJ1-4; possible D gene TRBD1, 6 bases. Trimming shortened V by 5 bases and J by 4 bases, and 14 bases separated the two germline ends. The CDR3 is 15 residues long. Germline lookup yields CDR1 SGHVS and CDR2 FQNEAQ. Here the CDR3 DNA reads TGTGCCAGCAGCAGAAGGGGCAGGGGTAATGAAAAACTGTTTTTT. It encodes CASSRRGRGNEKLFF. The complete variable domain, with remaining parts taken from reference TRBV7-8 and TRBJ1-4, reads GAGVSQSPRYKVAKRGQDVALRCDPISGHVSLFWYQQALGQGPEFLTYFQNEAQLDKSGLPSDRFFAERPEGSVSTLKIQRTQQEDSAVYLCASSRRGRGNEKLFFGSGTQLSVL.

This CDR3 reads CASSFSGSRGISYEQYF. The CDR3 bases are TGTGCCAGCAGTTTTAGCGGCTCCCGAGGCATCTCCTACGAGCAGTACTTC. The chain employs TRBV27 and TRBJ2-7; D may be TRBD2 (6 bases). V was shortened by 3 bases and J by 0 bases, with 18 bases between the two germline ends. The V gene's germline CDR1 is MNHEY and CDR2 SMNVEV (reference sequence). The CDR3 loop spans 17 amino acids.

The J gene is TRBJ2-1, the V gene TRBV5-5; D possibly corresponds to TRBD1 (6 bases). Germline CDR1 is SGHKS and CDR2 is YYEKEE (reference sequence). V was trimmed by 4 bases and J by 1 base, leaving 9 bases between them. The CDR3 runs to 14 residues. The CDR3 nucleotides read TGTGCCAGCAGCGTGAGGGGGTCCTACAATGAGCAGTTCTTC. Protein: CASSVRGSYNEQFF.

This chain uses TRBV15 with TRBJ2-3, with D maybe TRBD2 (5 bases). Germline-derived CDR1 and CDR2 are LNHNV and YYDKDF (reference sequence). Trimming took 6 bases from V and 1 from J, leaving 11 bases between them. This CDR3 has 14 amino acids. The CDR3 reads CATSGGLRTDTQYF. Here the CDR3 DNA reads TGTGCCACCAGTGGCGGGCTTCGCACAGATACGCAGTATTTT.

The rearrangement uses TRBV2 and TRBJ2-6; TRBD2 might be the D (6 bases). This CDR3 is 13 amino acids long. Per the germline V gene, CDR1 is SNHLY and CDR2 is FYNNEI. CDR3 DNA: TGTGCTAGGAGGGACTCTGGGGCCAACGTCCTGACTTTC. It is translated as CARRDSGANVLTF.

The genes are TRBV5-1 and TRBJ1-4; D ambiguous. This CDR3 comprises 13 residues. V was pared by 0 bases and J by 7 bases, with 7 bases between. In germline, CDR1 is SGHRS, CDR2 YFSETQ. The CDR3 loop is CASSLDNAEKLFF. CDR3 DNA sequence: TGCGCCAGCAGCTTGGACAACGCTGAAAAACTGTTTTTT. Based on the CDR3 plus reference TRBV5-1 and TRBJ1-4, the full variable domain is KAGVTQTPRYLIKTRGQQVTLSCSPISGHRSVSWYQQTPGQGLQFLFEYFSETQRNKGNFPGRFSGRQFSNSRSEMNVSTLELGDSALYLCASSLDNAEKLFFGSGTQLSVL.

V usage is TRBV6-5 and J usage is TRBJ1-6; a weak D match, TRBD1 (5 bases). Germline loops: CDR1 MNHEY, CDR2 SVGAGI. V was pared by 2 bases and J by 9 bases, with 14 bases between. This CDR3 comprises 15 residues. The CDR3 region is CASSYGGTGGSPLHF. In DNA form, the CDR3 reads TGTGCCAGCAGTTACGGCGGAACGGGGGGTTCACCCCTCCACTTT.

J is TRBJ2-5 and V is TRBV9, with 8 bases identical to TRBD2. This CDR3 region has 18 residues. The V segment lost 0 bases and the J segment 1 base; nucleotides outside the gene matches: 11. Looked up from germline, CDR1 is SGDLS and CDR2 is YYNGEE. The CDR3 sequence: CASSVGRGTRILQETQYF. CDR3 nucleotides: TGTGCCAGCAGCGTAGGTCGTGGGACTAGAATCCTCCAAGAGACCCAGTACTTC.

This chain joins TRBV6-5 and TRBJ2-1, with 8 nucleotides matching TRBD1. The V gene end was trimmed by 4 bases and the J gene end by 5 bases; junction bases not matched to a gene: 7. The CDR3 runs 15 residues. Germline V gene lookup returns CDR1 MNHEY and CDR2 SVGAGI. This CDR3 reads CASSSRQGNHNEQFF. Here the CDR3 DNA reads TGTGCCAGCAGTTCTCGACAGGGGAATCACAATGAGCAGTTCTTC.

A remark on this clone: This same CDR3 is encoded by further DNA sequences in the sample. This chain joins TRBV10-3 and TRBJ1-4, with a weak D call TRBD1 (6 bases). CDR1 and CDR2 from the germline V gene are ENHRY and SYGVKD. The CDR3 has 14 amino acids. The V end was cut by 6 bases, the J end by 6 bases, with 14 bases between. CDR3 amino acids: CAISPGGGDEKLFF. In DNA form, the CDR3 reads TGTGCCATCAGCCCCGGAGGGGGGGATGAAAAACTGTTTTTT.

Written as DNA, the CDR3 is TGTGCCAGTAGCACAGACGGAAACACAGATACGCAGTATTTT. It yields the protein CASSTDGNTDTQYF. The genes are TRBV19 and TRBJ2-3, with D unclear. CDR3 length equals 14 residues. Germline V gene lookup returns CDR1 LNHDA and CDR2 SQIVND (reference sequence). V lost 6 bases to trimming and J lost 2 bases, with 12 bases between them.

This chain links TRBV10-1 with TRBJ2-3; D gene uncertain. V was shortened by 6 bases and J by 0 bases, with 13 bases between the two germline ends. The CDR3 has 15 amino acids. Germline V CDR1 and CDR2: WNHNN, SYGVQD (reference sequence). In nucleotides, the CDR3 is TGCGCCAGCAGGAAAAGGAGCGCTAGCACAGATACGCAGTATTTT. It encodes CASRKRSASTDTQYF.

The chain is built from TRBV10-1 and TRBJ1-2; TRBD1 might be the D (6 bases). Germline V gene data show CDR1 as WNHNN and CDR2 as SYGVQD (reference sequence). V lost 5 bases and J lost 1, with 8 bases in between. The length of the CDR3 is 13 residues. CDR3 sequence reads: CASSPDSNYGYTF. The CDR3 DNA reads as TGCGCCAGCAGTCCGGACAGTAACTATGGCTACACCTTC.